This T cell receptor beta chain was identified during a study of beta chain features in type 1 diabetes. Broader study findings: Within the patient group, naive, central memory and Treg TCRB repertoires appeared more similar to each other than within healthy donors.

The V end lost 5 bases, the J end lost 7 bases, and 14 bases lay between the germline ends. The CDR3 contains 13 residues. The germline CDR1 and CDR2 sequences are LGHNA and YNFKEQ. A few counts support this clone. Its target is unknown. Every bit of the isolated RNA underwent reverse transcription, so sequencing read expressed TCRB transcripts. Method: immunoSEQ multiplex PCR; TCRdb's copy keeps in-frame clones and lacks some. The sample has over 120,000 clones; about 9.2% are singletons. The chain carries TRBV4-2 and TRBJ1-2; D perhaps matches TRBD1 (6 bases). The clonotype was recovered from a man between 18 and 35 years old in good health. What was sequenced was central memory CD4+ T cells from blood. CDR3 sequence: CASSGGGLSGYTF. The CDR3 bases are TGTGCCAGCAGCGGGGGGGGGCTGAGTGGCTACACCTTC.